This TCR beta chain was identified during a study of CD8 T cells in ankylosing spondylitis (dated by TCRdb to the late 2010s). Background for the entire study: T cell receptor beta repertoires were profiled in healthy donors and ankylosing spondylitis patients so that disease-linked TCR variants could be found. The full study cohort comprised 25 or so ankylosing spondylitis patients and over a hundred healthy donors. Peripheral blood was sampled, and synovial fluid was additionally collected from ankylosing spondylitis patients. On the study overall, not on this receptor specifically: Some TCR beta motif variants had previously been reported in synovial fluid and blood of reactive arthritis patients, which suggested common disease-initiation mechanisms. The disease-linked clones were reported to be significantly enriched in matched synovial fluid samples from ankylosing spondylitis patients. Blood from ankylosing spondylitis patients appeared to be characterized by a TCR beta motif composed of about eight highly homologous amino acid variants. A CD8+ phenotype was shown by the disease-linked clones, which were found at relatively low frequencies in peripheral blood.

Reads for this sample came from an Illumina HiSeq 2500. Quantitative 5'-RACE with molecular barcodes was used to prepare TCR beta libraries. Per the authors' processing: A new computational method based on a probabilistic model of VDJ rearrangement was used to identify disease-linked TCR variants. TCRdb reprocessing: public reads trimmed at Q25 with fastp, clones called with MiXCR, in-frame beta chains kept. Rows merge per CDR3 protein into single entries with the most common DNA and genes. It is TCRdb's table, rather than the study itself, that gives the V and J calls and clone size. For this sample there are around 130,000 distinct CDR3 sequences; over 15% appear just once. The ten largest make up around a third of the sample. About this clonotype: No antigen is known for it. Per-base quality was not reported, and no clone a single base away is much larger than it.

The clonotype comes from a male donor with ankylosing spondylitis. Sequenced: blood, either unsorted or a sorted T cell fraction (not recorded which).

The CDR3 protein is CASSFDSRGEQYF. The nucleotide sequence reads as follows: TGTGCCAGCAGCTTTGACTCACGCGGGGAGCAGTACTTC. The V and J genes are TRBV7-9 and TRBJ2-7; perhaps TRBD2 is the D gene, with 5 bases matching. V loses 3 bases of germline sequence and J loses 7 bases, and the interval between the two ends is 13 bases. The CDR3 contains 13 residues, cysteine and phenylalanine counted. The kept DNA is CDR3 alone, 39 bases in frame from the first base. As encoded in the germline V gene (reference sequence), CDR1 is SEHNR while CDR2 is FQNEAQ.